The T cell receptor (beta chain) under discussion was sequenced for a study of blood T cell repertoires in COVID-19. V lost 2 bases and J lost 0; bases outside the gene matches: 7. Germline V lookup: CDR1 SGHVS, CDR2 FNYEAQ. The CDR3 runs to 17 residues. The protocol was immunoSEQ multiplex PCR, while the TCRdb copy is restricted to in-frame clones and leaves out a portion. The data hold about 270,000 clones, with approximately 92% observed a single time. Sequencing input: PBMCs or T cells enriched from blood (not recorded which). The genes are TRBV7-6 and TRBJ1-5; 7 bases are a match to TRBD1. This sequence was found in a woman aged 18-29 years who had recovered from COVID-19. The CDR3: CASSLHGTAYSNQPQHF. In DNA form, the CDR3 reads TGTGCCAGCAGCTTACACGGGACAGCATATAGCAATCAGCCCCAGCATTTT.